The source of this T cell receptor beta chain is a study of shared clonotypes between healthy human individuals. Study-level findings and limits: Clonotype sharing levels among donors were expected to vary with sequencing depth.

V shed 2 bases and J 1 base; nucleotides not matched to a gene: 12. The CDR3 runs to 20 residues. Germline V gene data show CDR1 as MGHRA and CDR2 as YSYEKL. With respect to this clone: The antigen remains undetermined.

About 28,000 T cell genomes (about 0.3 ug DNA) went into each PBMC replicate. As handled by the study authors: ImmunoSEQ output held junction-only sequences without quality scores, so filtering differed. TCRdb's copy holds only in-frame clones and misses some; the assay was immunoSEQ multiplex PCR. The V and J calls and clone size come from that table; D and trimming were worked out from the DNA. The sample carries some 470,000 clones, about three quarters recorded once. The chain combines TRBV4-1 with TRBJ2-3; 13 bases match TRBD2. The specimen sequenced was PBMCs. The receptor was isolated from a woman aged 40 to 50 in good health. Some clones in this sample may be carry-over from other donors' samples. DNA for the CDR3: TGCGCCAGCAGCCAAACCGGAGGGGGACTAGCGGGGCGGGGCACAGATACGCAGTATTTT. The encoded protein is CASSQTGGGLAGRGTDTQYF.